The next 19 T cell receptor beta chains were all read from a single sample in a study of cytomegalovirus exposure and HLA in healthy donors. The primer mix had 60 Vbeta and 13 Jbeta primers. Measured with immunoSEQ multiplex PCR; TCRdb has only the in-frame clones, and not every one. The sample's table shows over 100,000 clones. Sequenced: PBMCs. These receptor sequences come from a woman in her thirties or forties in good health and CMV-seropositive.

CDR3 sequence reads: CASSNTLYNSPLHF. In DNA, the CDR3 is TGTGCCAGCAGTAATACATTGTATAATTCACCCCTCCACTTT. The V call is TRBV25-1, the J call TRBJ1-6, with D unresolved. The germline V and J ends were trimmed by 5 bases and 4 bases, with 9 bases remaining between them. Germline CDR1 and CDR2: MGHDK and SYGVNS. The CDR3 extends over 14 amino acids. Full variable domain (outside the CDR3, taken from reference TRBV25-1 and TRBJ1-6): EADIYQTPRYLVIGTGKKITLECSQTMGHDKMYWYQQDPGMELHLIHYSYGVNSTEKGDLSSESTVSRIRTEHFPLTLESARPSHTSQYLCASSNTLYNSPLHFGNGTRLTVT.

J is TRBJ1-5 and V is TRBV19; D is possibly TRBD1 (6 bases). This CDR3 spans 14 amino acids. V was trimmed by 5 bases and J by 5 bases, leaving 13 bases between them. CDR1 and CDR2 (germline): LNHDA, SQIVND (reference sequence). CDR3 nucleotide sequence: TGTGCCAGTAGTCCTGGGGGCGGTCATCAGCCCCAGCATTTT. Translation gives CASSPGGGHQPQHF. Filled out from reference TRBV19 and TRBJ1-5, the complete variable domain reads DGGITQSPKYLFRKEGQNVTLSCEQNLNHDAMYWYRQDPGQGLRLIYYSQIVNDFQKGDIAEGYSVSREKKESFPLTVTSAQKNPTAFYLCASSPGGGHQPQHFGDGTRLSIL.

The genes are TRBV28 and TRBJ2-7, with 9 bases lining up with TRBD2. V lost 4 bases, J lost 3 bases, and 7 bases stayed unmatched. Germline lookup yields CDR1 MDHEN and CDR2 SYDVKM. CDR3 length equals 15 residues. The CDR3 sequence: CASSSEREAHYEQYF. CDR3 DNA: TGTGCCAGCAGTTCAGAGCGGGAGGCCCACTACGAGCAGTACTTC.

V and J are TRBV6-6 and TRBJ1-4; possible D gene TRBD1, 6 bases. This CDR3 region has 14 residues. Per germline, CDR1 MNHNY and CDR2 SVGAGI (reference sequence). V was clipped by 0 bases and J by 10 bases, with 12 bases between them. The CDR3 is CASSYSQGSGKLFF. CDR3 nucleotides: TGTGCCAGCAGTTACTCGCAGGGGTCAGGAAAACTGTTTTTT.

This chain uses TRBV28 with TRBJ2-1, with 7 bases matching TRBD2. The V gene's germline CDR1 is MDHEN and CDR2 SYDVKM. V dropped 5 bases and J dropped 6; count of bases not matched to a gene: 10. The CDR3 length is 15 residues. Here the CDR3 reads CASSRSPGGLNEQFF. CDR3 nucleotides: TGTGCCAGCAGTAGATCTCCGGGAGGTCTCAATGAGCAGTTCTTC.

V and J are TRBV28 and TRBJ1-5; TRBD1 matches 8 bases. From germline, CDR1 is MDHEN and CDR2 SYDVKM. The CDR3 runs to 15 residues. With V trimmed by 10 bases and J by 4 bases, 12 bases remained unmatched. The CDR3 loop is CATLPRTGPNQPQHF. The DNA of the CDR3 is TGTGCCACCCTCCCGCGGACAGGGCCGAATCAGCCCCAGCATTTT.

The chain is built from TRBV7-7 and TRBJ2-3; 11 bases align to TRBD2. Losses at the gene ends were 1 base for V and 3 bases for J; bases not matched to a gene: 0. Germline CDR1 and CDR2: SSHAT and FNYEAQ (reference sequence). The CDR3 consists of 15 residues. In nucleotides, the CDR3 is TGTGCCAGCAGCTTAGGACTAGCGGGGACAGATACGCAGTATTTT. It translates to CASSLGLAGTDTQYF.

The chain combines TRBV28 with TRBJ2-6; 7 bases map to TRBD1. The ends lost 7 bases at V and 2 bases at J; junction bases unmatched: 14. CDR3 length: 18 residues. Germline-derived CDR1 and CDR2 are MDHEN and SYDVKM. The CDR3 here is CASKVAGQVVTGANVLTF. In DNA form, the CDR3 reads TGTGCCAGCAAGGTCGCCGGACAGGTGGTGACTGGGGCCAACGTCCTGACTTTC.

The chain joins TRBV4-1 to TRBJ1-4, with a possible D match to TRBD1 (6 bases). CDR3 length: 15 residues. The germline gives CDR1 MGHRA, CDR2 YSYEKL. V dropped 0 bases and J dropped 8 bases, with 13 bases sitting between them. CDR3 protein: CASSQDLNRVEKLFF. The CDR3 nucleotides are TGCGCCAGCAGCCAAGATCTTAACAGGGTGGAAAAACTGTTTTTT.

The genes are TRBV7-7 and TRBJ2-3; D perhaps matches TRBD2 (6 bases). The germline V and J ends were trimmed by 4 bases and 2 bases, with 7 bases remaining between them. The CDR3 runs 13 residues. Per the germline V gene, CDR1 is SSHAT and CDR2 is FNYEAQ (reference sequence). CDR3: CASSSDYTDTQYF. The CDR3 DNA reads TGTGCCAGCAGCTCGGACTACACAGATACGCAGTATTTT.

V gene TRBV7-9 combines with J gene TRBJ2-3, with a possible D match to TRBD2 (5 bases). Germline-derived CDR1 and CDR2 are SEHNR and FQNEAQ (reference sequence). CDR3 length: 15 amino acids. The germline V and J ends were trimmed by 5 bases and 2 bases, with 14 bases remaining between them. The CDR3 region is CASSRTGGVTDTQYF. For the CDR3, the DNA is TGTGCCAGCAGCCGGACTGGTGGGGTCACAGATACGCAGTATTTT.

The V call is TRBV2, the J call TRBJ1-6, with D possibly TRBD1 on 6 matching bases. Germline-derived CDR1 and CDR2 are SNHLY and FYNNEI. The V and J ends lost 6 bases and 10 bases respectively, with 16 bases between them. The CDR3 has 14 residues. The CDR3 sequence is CASRDPTGNSPLHF. DNA for the CDR3: TGTGCCAGCAGGGATCCTACAGGGAACTCACCCCTCCACTTT. Full variable domain (rest looked up from reference TRBV2 and TRBJ1-6): EPEVTQTPSHQVTQMGQEVILRCVPISNHLYFYWYRQILGQKVEFLVSFYNNEISEKSEIFDDQFSVERPDGSNFTLKIRSTKLEDSAMYFCASRDPTGNSPLHFGNGTRLTVT.

The chain has TRBV29-1 and TRBJ1-1; D possibly corresponds to TRBD1 (5 bases). The CDR3 sequence is 12 residues long. CDR1 and CDR2 from the germline V gene are SQVTM and ANQGSEA. The CDR3 DNA sequence: TGCAACGGCCGCAGCGGGGGAACTGAAGCTTTCTTT. Its protein product is CNGRSGGTEAFF.

The J gene is TRBJ2-2, the V gene TRBV6-1; D unclear. With 2 bases removed from V and 6 bases from J, the gap between germline ends came to 10 bases. This CDR3 is 14 amino acids long. Germline-derived CDR1 and CDR2 are MNHNS and SASEGT. CDR3 DNA sequence: TGTGCCAGCAGTGAATTGGCGGCCTCCGGGGAGCTGTTTTTT. Its protein is CASSELAASGELFF.

This rearrangement joins TRBV5-6 to TRBJ2-7; 7 positions agree with TRBD1. With 3 bases clipped from V and 3 bases from J, the junction kept 9 bases outside the gene matches. CDR1 and CDR2 (germline): SGHDT, YYEEEE. There are 15 residues in the CDR3. CDR3 region: CASSYTGQWFYEQYF. CDR3 in DNA: TGTGCCAGCAGCTACACGGGACAGTGGTTCTACGAGCAGTACTTC.

The chain links TRBV7-8 to TRBJ1-2, with 7 bases identical to TRBD1. Germline CDR1 is SGHVS and CDR2 is FQNEAQ. V gave up 5 bases and J gave up 3 bases; unmatched junction bases: 6. The CDR3 covers 14 residues. CDR3 in DNA: TGTGCCAGCAGCGTCACCGGGACAGACTATGGCTACACCTTC. Translation gives CASSVTGTDYGYTF.

This rearrangement joins TRBV19 to TRBJ1-4; D is perhaps TRBD1 (5 bases). V was trimmed by 7 bases and J by 7 bases, leaving 10 bases between them. CDR1 and CDR2 (germline): LNHDA, SQIVND (reference sequence). This CDR3 spans 12 amino acids. CDR3 coding DNA: TGTGCCAGTACAGGGTGGGGTGAAAAACTGTTTTTT. This gives the protein CASTGWGEKLFF.

The CDR3 spells CASCPGGNNQPQHF. The CDR3 DNA reads TGTGCCAGCTGTCCCGGGGGTAATAATCAGCCCCAGCATTTT. The chain couples TRBV6-6 to TRBJ1-5; a weak D match, TRBD1 (5 bases). The germline CDR1 and CDR2 sequences are MNHNY and SVGAGI (reference sequence). The length of the CDR3 is 14 residues. Trimming removed 8 bases at V and 4 bases at J, with 15 bases between.

The genes are TRBV5-1 and TRBJ2-1; D unresolved. This CDR3 has 16 amino acids. V lost 1 base and J lost 0, with 11 bases in between. Germline V gene sequence: CDR1 SGHRS, CDR2 YFSETQ. This chain's CDR3 is CASSLSRLSSYNEQFF. CDR3 nucleotides: TGCGCCAGCAGCTTGTCGCGACTGAGCTCCTACAATGAGCAGTTCTTC.